The rows below give T cell receptor beta chains drawn from one sample of a study of blood T cell repertoires in COVID-19. Only in-frame clones appear in the TCRdb table, and some are missing; sequencing was by immunoSEQ multiplex PCR. The sample has under 450,000 clones, 88% seen once. Specimen: peripheral blood. The receptors originated from a woman aged 45-60 years with COVID-19, enrolled during active disease. The CDR3 runs from the conserved cysteine through the conserved F or W. D genes are given only for firm matches. Clone size appears in some rows only: once, few, many, or a class for an expanded clone.

V gene: TRBV18
clone size: few
D gene: .
J gene: TRBJ1-5
CDR3 DNA: TGTGCCAGCTCACTTGACAAAGTCTATAGCAATCAGCCCCAGCATTTT
CDR3 protein: CASSLDKVYSNQPQHF

V gene: TRBV7-2
clone size: .
D gene: .
J gene: TRBJ1-3
CDR3 DNA: TGTGCCAGCAGCCTTGTGCACGGCTCTGGAAACACCATATATTTT
CDR3 protein: CASSLVHGSGNTIYF

V gene: TRBV6-5
clone size: few
D gene: TRBD2
J gene: TRBJ2-3
CDR3 DNA: TGTGCCAGCAGTTACTCGATGCGGGGGGAGGCAGATACGCAGTATTTT
CDR3 protein: CASSYSMRGEADTQYF

V gene: TRBV7-2
clone size: .
D gene: TRBD2
J gene: TRBJ2-2
CDR3 DNA: TGTGCCAGCAGCTTAGCGGGAGGGGCGAACACCGGGGAGCTGTTTTTT
CDR3 protein: CASSLAGGANTGELFF

V gene: TRBV9
clone size: .
D gene: .
J gene: TRBJ2-3
CDR3 DNA: TGTGCCAGCAGACCGGGGGACTCCAGCACAGATACGCAGTATTTT
CDR3 protein: CASRPGDSSTDTQYF

V gene: TRBV18
clone size: .
D gene: .
J gene: TRBJ2-2
CDR3 DNA: TGTGCCAGCTCACCCTTGTCGGGGAAACCCACCGGGGAGCTGTTTTTT
CDR3 protein: CASSPLSGKPTGELFF

V gene: TRBV19
clone size: .
D gene: TRBD1
J gene: TRBJ1-1
CDR3 DNA: TGTGCCAGTAGTTGGGGACAGGGGACCCCTGAAGCTTTCTTT
CDR3 protein: CASSWGQGTPEAFF

V gene: TRBV6-5
clone size: .
D gene: .
J gene: TRBJ2-3
CDR3 DNA: TGTGCCAGCAGTTACGGGCTAGCCACCGTAGATACGCAGTATTTT
CDR3 protein: CASSYGLATVDTQYF

V gene: TRBV3-1/TRBV3-2
clone size: .
D gene: TRBD1
J gene: TRBJ1-4
CDR3 DNA: TGTGCCAGCAGCTCCGGGACAGCAGAAAAACTGTTTTTT
CDR3 protein: CASSSGTAEKLFF

V gene: TRBV11-2
clone size: .
D gene: TRBD2
J gene: TRBJ2-5
CDR3 DNA: TGTGCCAGCAGTTCCCGGCGGGGGGGCCTGGAGACCCAGTACTTC
CDR3 protein: CASSSRRGGLETQYF

V gene: TRBV5-1
clone size: few
D gene: TRBD1
J gene: TRBJ2-7
CDR3 DNA: TGCGCCAGCAGCTTGGGGACAGGGCGTTTTGGGGAGCAGTACTTC
CDR3 protein: CASSLGTGRFGEQYF

V gene: TRBV12-3/TRBV12-4
clone size: few
D gene: TRBD1
J gene: TRBJ1-1
CDR3 DNA: TGTGCCAGCAGCCGACAGGGGGCGGAAGCTTTCTTT
CDR3 protein: CASSRQGAEAFF

V gene: TRBV24-1
clone size: .
D gene: .
J gene: TRBJ2-3
CDR3 DNA: TGTGCCACCAGTTTCGAAGGAGACGGAGATACGCAGTATTTT
CDR3 protein: CATSFEGDGDTQYF

V gene: TRBV30
clone size: .
D gene: .
J gene: TRBJ2-3
CDR3 DNA: TGTGCCTCCAATGGACTTAGCACAGATACGCAGTATTTT
CDR3 protein: CASNGLSTDTQYF

V gene: TRBV6-6
clone size: .
D gene: .
J gene: TRBJ2-3
CDR3 DNA: TGTGCCAGCAGTTACTCGTCCCAGGGCGCAGATACGCAGTATTTT
CDR3 protein: CASSYSSQGADTQYF

V gene: TRBV7-8
clone size: .
D gene: TRBD1
J gene: TRBJ2-2
CDR3 DNA: TGTGCCAGCAGCCCCACCGGGACAGGGGCGGCTAACACCGGGGAGCTGTTTTTT
CDR3 protein: CASSPTGTGAANTGELFF

V gene: TRBV29-1
clone size: .
D gene: .
J gene: TRBJ1-1
CDR3 DNA: TGCAGCGTTGGGGTGGGGCCTGAAGCTTTCTTT
CDR3 protein: CSVGVGPEAFF

V gene: TRBV11-2
clone size: .
D gene: .
J gene: TRBJ2-3
CDR3 DNA: TGTGCCAGCAGCCCGCCGGGGGACGCAGCGACAGATACGCAGTATTTT
CDR3 protein: CASSPPGDAATDTQYF

V gene: TRBV12-3/TRBV12-4
clone size: .
D gene: TRBD2
J gene: TRBJ2-7
CDR3 DNA: TGTGCCAGCAGTGTGGGAGGGACTACGCAGTACTTC
CDR3 protein: CASSVGGTTQYF

V gene: TRBV28
clone size: .
D gene: .
J gene: TRBJ1-3
CDR3 DNA: TGTGCCAGCAGTTCTCAGGGGACAGGAAACACCATATATTTT
CDR3 protein: CASSSQGTGNTIYF

V gene: TRBV7-6
clone size: .
D gene: TRBD1
J gene: TRBJ1-3
CDR3 DNA: TGTGCCAGCAGCTTAAGGCAGGGGGCGATTGGAAACACCATATATTTT
CDR3 protein: CASSLRQGAIGNTIYF

V gene: TRBV4-1
clone size: .
D gene: TRBD1
J gene: TRBJ1-2
CDR3 DNA: TGCGCCAGCAGCCAAGATCGACAGGGTCTTGGCTACACCTTC
CDR3 protein: CASSQDRQGLGYTF